The clone carrying this T cell receptor (beta chain) has a handful of counts. Antigen: not known. Investigators reverse transcribed all isolated RNA, so they sequenced expressed TCRB transcripts. TCRdb's table, derived via immunoSEQ multiplex PCR, lists solely in-frame clones and lacks some. The sample comprises fewer than 350,000 clones, roughly a fifth of which are singletons, and approximately 0.041% rests with the top ten. The CDR3 covers 14 residues. Trimming took 4 bases from V and 1 from J, leaving 10 bases between them. Germline CDR1 reads SGHTA; CDR2 reads FQGTGA. The data were obtained in a study of beta chain features in type 1 diabetes. The study, taken as a whole, reports: Among all four CD4+ subsets, Type 1 diabetes patients had TCRB CDR3s that were moderately but significantly shorter.

This rearrangement joins TRBV7-3 to TRBJ1-1; D perhaps matches TRBD1 (5 bases). The sample comprised naive CD4+ T cells from blood. This TCR was recovered from a woman between 18 and 30 years old in good health. CDR3 sequence (DNA): TGTGCCAGCAGCTCCCAGGGAACGAACACTGAAGCTTTCTTT. Residues: CASSSQGTNTEAFF.